This T cell receptor beta chain was sequenced during a study of T cells in tuberculosis. Study results and limitations: The stringent gate may have excluded weak CD1B-GMM tetramer binders.

After thawing and overnight rest, PBMC were stained with GMM-loaded CD1B tetramer, viability dye and anti-CD3 for sorting. The lipid loaded on the CD1B tetramers was C32 glucose monomycolate from Rhodococcus equi. From each donor, some 100,000 tetramer-negative cells were sorted. V was clipped by 7 bases and J by 6 bases, with 15 bases between them. Germline CDR1 is LGHNT and CDR2 is FRNRAP. CDR3 length: 13 residues. Only in-frame clones appear in the TCRdb table, and some are missing; sequencing was by immunoSEQ multiplex PCR. The sample has more than 70,000 clones; approximately 90% are singletons. Sequencing was done on a sample of CD1b-GMM tetramer-negative cells sorted from PBMCs. The TCR sequence derives from an adult woman with latent tuberculosis. The V and J genes are TRBV12-5 and TRBJ1-2, with D perhaps matching TRBD1 (6 bases). CDR3 DNA sequence: TGTGCTAGTGCCCGAACAGGGTTCCATGGCTACACCTTC. This gives the protein CASARTGFHGYTF.